This passage covers 2 T cell receptor beta chains from one sample sequenced in a study of blood T cells in healthy people across ages. With a J-beta primer mix and a sample-barcoded 5' primer, a second PCR ran about 7 to 12 cycles. TCRdb itself ran the 5' RACE reads through MiXCR, one entry per CDR3 protein. The table has 580,000 or so distinct CDR3 sequences, 47% seen once. The sample was blood. These receptors were obtained from a man older than 75 in good health.

Ten or more counts support this clonotype. The chain couples TRBV6-5 to TRBJ1-1; D ambiguous. CDR3 length: 14 amino acids. The germline V and J ends were trimmed by 0 bases and 2 bases, with 7 bases remaining between them. CDR1 is MNHEY, CDR2 SVGAGI, per germline. The CDR3 sequence: CASSYSGTNTEAFF. CDR3 coding DNA: TGTGCCAGCAGTTACTCGGGCACCAACACTGAAGCTTTCTTT.

This clonotype was detected a few times. The gene calls are TRBV29-1 and TRBJ2-7; TRBD2 aligns across 8 bases. This CDR3 is 13 amino acids long. The germline gives CDR1 SQVTM, CDR2 ANQGSEA. After removal of 6 bases from V and 3 bases from J, the junction contained 7 bases not matched to a gene. The CDR3 here is CSVPGLGDYEQYF. For the CDR3, the DNA is TGCAGCGTGCCGGGACTAGGGGACTACGAGCAGTACTTC.